This entry lists 28 T cell receptor beta chains sequenced from one sample in a study of blood T cell repertoires in COVID-19. The repertoire was sequenced with immunoSEQ multiplex PCR; TCRdb's copy has only in-frame clones and lacks some. The table has about 180,000 clones, 80% to 85% seen once. The sample taken for sequencing was peripheral blood. The source is a woman older than 75 with COVID-19, enrolled during active disease.

The CDR3 sequence is CASSFPRGGANEKLFF. CDR3 nucleotide sequence: TGTGCCAGCAGCTTCCCTAGGGGGGGAGCTAATGAAAAACTGTTTTTT. V usage is TRBV7-8 and J usage is TRBJ1-4, with D possibly matching TRBD1 (6 bases). Per germline, CDR1 SGHVS and CDR2 FQNEAQ. The CDR3 loop spans 16 amino acids. The ends were cut back, 3 bases at V and 3 bases at J, with 14 bases in the middle.

The chain carries TRBV5-1 and TRBJ2-1; tentative D call: TRBD2 (7 bases). The CDR3 runs 15 residues. V lost 1 base and J 6 bases, leaving 14 bases between the germline ends. Per germline, CDR1 SGHRS and CDR2 YFSETQ. The CDR3 spells CASSLRWGGPNEQFF. In nucleotides, the CDR3 is TGCGCCAGCAGCTTGAGGTGGGGGGGCCCCAATGAGCAGTTCTTC.

This chain connects TRBV5-6 to TRBJ2-3, with TRBD2 matching 9 bases. The CDR3 consists of 18 residues. Germline trimming cut 0 bases from V and 4 bases from J; bases unmatched to any gene: 12. Germline CDR1 reads SGHDT; CDR2 reads YYEEEE. The CDR3 reads CASSLVLAGISNPDTQYF. The DNA for the CDR3 is TGTGCCAGCAGCTTGGTTCTAGCGGGAATCTCTAATCCAGATACGCAGTATTTT.

In nucleotides, the CDR3 is TGTGCCAGCAGCCCCCGACAGGGAGGATCACCCCTCCACTTT. It is translated as CASSPRQGGSPLHF. The chain recombines TRBV9 with TRBJ1-6; 7 bases match TRBD1. V lost 4 bases and J lost 10; bases outside the gene matches: 8. The V gene's germline CDR1 is SGDLS and CDR2 YYNGEE. This CDR3 contains 14 residues.

The rearrangement joins TRBV7-6 to TRBJ1-5, with D uncertain. Per germline, CDR1 SGHVS and CDR2 FNYEAQ. The V and J ends lost 4 bases and 0 bases respectively, with 4 bases between them. This CDR3 is built from 13 residues. This CDR3 reads CASSSYSNQPQHF. CDR3 sequence (DNA): TGTGCCAGCAGCTCCTATAGCAATCAGCCCCAGCATTTT.

This sequence joins TRBV11-3 and TRBJ1-6, with D possibly TRBD1 on 5 matching bases. The length of the CDR3 is 16 residues. Trimming shortened V by 5 bases and J by 7 bases, and 18 bases separated the two germline ends. In germline, CDR1 is SGHNT, CDR2 YENEEA. CDR3 protein: CASSLRVASGNSPLHF. DNA of the CDR3: TGTGCCAGCAGCCTCAGGGTGGCCTCGGGCAATTCACCCCTCCACTTT.

V gene TRBV27 combines with J gene TRBJ2-7; D is possibly TRBD2 (5 bases). Trimming stripped 1 base from V and 7 bases from J, with 11 bases between. The CDR3 has 13 residues. Germline V lookup: CDR1 MNHEY, CDR2 SMNVEV (reference sequence). CDR3 sequence (DNA): TGTGCCAGCAGTTTATGGACTCTGGGGGAGCAGTACTTC. Protein product: CASSLWTLGEQYF.

The rearrangement links TRBV29-1 to TRBJ2-7, with 9 nucleotides matching TRBD1. Germline-derived CDR1 and CDR2 are SQVTM and ANQGSEA. This CDR3 region has 14 residues. V lost 3 bases and J lost 5; bases outside the gene matches: 8. DNA of the CDR3: TGCAGCGTTGAGCCCGGGACAGGGAGCAACGAGCAGTACTTC. This encodes CSVEPGTGSNEQYF.

The CDR3 sequence: CASSEAGQGYDGYTF. For the CDR3, the DNA is TGTGCCAGCAGTGAAGCTGGTCAGGGATACGATGGCTACACCTTC. V is TRBV6-1 and J is TRBJ1-2, with D possibly matching TRBD1 (5 bases). The length of the CDR3 is 15 residues. The V end was cut by 0 bases, the J end by 6 bases, with 14 bases between. Germline CDR1 and CDR2: MNHNS and SASEGT.

The rearrangement uses TRBV18 and TRBJ2-1, with a possible D match to TRBD2 (6 bases). CDR1 is KGHSH, CDR2 LQKENI, per germline. V lost 3 bases and J 3 bases, leaving 9 bases between the germline ends. The CDR3 is made up of 14 amino acids. The CDR3 sequence is CASSPRERYNEQFF. CDR3 DNA sequence: TGTGCCAGCTCACCCCGGGAGCGCTACAATGAGCAGTTCTTC.

V usage is TRBV21-1 and J usage is TRBJ2-3; the table names TRBD1, a call not compared with the DNA. TRBV21-1 is described as a pseudogene. CDR3 length: 14 residues. This CDR3 is CASSNPGAPDTQYF. The CDR3 DNA follows: TGTGCCAGCAGCAACCCAGGGGCACCAGATACGCAGTATTTT.

This rearrangement joins TRBV11-2 to TRBJ2-5; D is uncertain. The germline gives CDR1 SGHAT, CDR2 FQNNGV. Trimming cost V 1 base and J 1 base, with 13 bases left between them. The CDR3 consists of 16 residues. CDR3 loop: CASSLGVGRTQETQYF. For the CDR3, the DNA is TGTGCCAGCAGCTTAGGGGTGGGCCGCACCCAAGAGACCCAGTACTTC.

CDR3 amino acids: CASSENLWQGELDEQFF. CDR3 DNA: TGTGCCAGCAGTGAAAATCTGTGGCAGGGTGAATTGGATGAGCAGTTCTTC. This chain uses TRBV6-1 with TRBJ2-1, with a weak D call TRBD1 (5 bases). The CDR3 is 17 residues long. V lost 2 bases, J lost 8 bases, and 22 bases lay in between. Germline V gene data show CDR1 as MNHNS and CDR2 as SASEGT.

This clone was observed many times. The chain links TRBV28 to TRBJ2-5; TRBD1 might be the D (6 bases). CDR3 length equals 13 residues. Trimming took 8 bases from V and 0 from J, leaving 10 bases between them. CDR1 and CDR2 from the germline V gene are MDHEN and SYDVKM. CDR3 DNA: TGTGCCAGCGATGGACAGTACCAAGAGACCCAGTACTTC. It yields the protein CASDGQYQETQYF.

The sample holds one count of this clone. The gene calls are TRBV19 and TRBJ2-3; perhaps TRBD1 as D (8 bases). This CDR3 spans 14 amino acids. Germline V gene sequence: CDR1 LNHDA, CDR2 SQIVND (reference sequence). Trimming stripped 5 bases from V and 5 bases from J, with 14 bases between. CDR3 DNA: TGTGCCAGTAGTGAAACAGGGGGGGGAGATACGCAGTATTTT. It translates to CASSETGGGDTQYF.

The sample holds many counts of this clone. This chain uses TRBV7-8 with TRBJ2-7; D call uncertain. The CDR3 totals 13 residues. Trimming pared 5 bases from V and 0 bases from J, leaving 8 bases between. Germline loops: CDR1 SGHVS, CDR2 FQNEAQ. The chain's CDR3 is CASSPPGSYEQYF. As DNA, the CDR3 is TGTGCCAGCAGCCCCCCCGGCTCCTACGAGCAGTACTTC.

This chain links TRBV5-1 with TRBJ2-2; weak D call: TRBD2 (6 bases). CDR3 length equals 16 residues. With 4 bases removed from V and 1 base from J, the gap between germline ends came to 14 bases. Per germline, CDR1 SGHRS and CDR2 YFSETQ. The chain's CDR3 is CASSPPGGMNTGELFF. CDR3 in DNA: TGCGCCAGCAGCCCACCAGGCGGGATGAACACCGGGGAGCTGTTTTTT.

This clone occurred a few times. The V gene is TRBV28, the J gene TRBJ2-7, with D possibly being TRBD2 (5 bases). CDR3 size: 16 residues. The ends were cut back, 3 bases at V and 2 bases at J, with 17 bases in the middle. Germline lookup yields CDR1 MDHEN and CDR2 SYDVKM. CDR3 sequence (DNA): TGTGCCAGCAGTTTCCATCTAGCTATCCTAACCTACGAGCAGTACTTC. Amino acids: CASSFHLAILTYEQYF. The full variable domain, with the rest looked up from reference TRBV28 and TRBJ2-7, is DVKVTQSSRYLVKRTGEKVFLECVQDMDHENMFWYRQDPGLGLRLIYFSYDVKMKEKGDIPEGYSVSREKKERFSLILESASTNQTSMYLCASSFHLAILTYEQYFGPGTRLTVT.

The J gene is TRBJ1-2, the V gene TRBV18, with 7 bases matching TRBD1. V lost 0 bases to trimming and J lost 0 bases; unmatched junction nucleotides: 4. The length of the CDR3 is 16 residues. Per the germline V gene, CDR1 is KGHSH and CDR2 is LQKENI. CDR3 amino acids: CASSPPSTGANYGYTF. The CDR3 DNA sequence: TGTGCCAGCTCACCACCCTCAACAGGGGCTAACTATGGCTACACCTTC.

The chain employs TRBV11-2 and TRBJ2-1, with TRBD2 identical over 9 bases. Germline V gene data show CDR1 as SGHAT and CDR2 as FQNNGV. J was trimmed by 7 bases and V by 5 bases; bases with no gene match: 9. This CDR3 spans 15 amino acids. The CDR3 DNA reads as TGTGCCAGCAGCCGGGGGGCTAGCGGGGCGAATGAGCAGTTCTTC. This sequence encodes CASSRGASGANEQFF.

V gene TRBV28 combines with J gene TRBJ2-2; D not certain. Germline CDR1 and CDR2: MDHEN and SYDVKM. V dropped 6 bases and J dropped 1 base, with 12 bases sitting between them. The CDR3 runs to 15 residues. DNA of the CDR3: TGTGCCAGCAGCCCAACACATAAGAACACCGGGGAGCTGTTTTTT. Encoded protein: CASSPTHKNTGELFF. Drawing the rest from reference TRBV28 and TRBJ2-2, the complete variable domain is DVKVTQSSRYLVKRTGEKVFLECVQDMDHENMFWYRQDPGLGLRLIYFSYDVKMKEKGDIPEGYSVSREKKERFSLILESASTNQTSMYLCASSPTHKNTGELFFGEGSRLTVL.

CDR3 protein: CASSLPPENSPLHF. In nucleotides, the CDR3 is TGTGCCAGCAGCCTCCCGCCTGAGAATTCACCCCTCCACTTT. The genes are TRBV3-1 (or the pseudogene TRBV3-2) and TRBJ1-6; D is unresolved. Trimming pared 4 bases from V and 7 bases from J, leaving 11 bases between. Germline V gene lookup returns CDR1 LGHDT and CDR2 YNNKEL (reference sequence). The CDR3 consists of 14 residues.

V gene TRBV2 combines with J gene TRBJ1-4; 10 bases line up with TRBD1. The V gene end was trimmed by 6 bases and the J gene end by 7 bases; junction bases not matched to a gene: 8. The CDR3 has 15 residues. The germline V gene encodes CDR1 SNHLY and CDR2 FYNNEI. In DNA form, the CDR3 reads TGTGCCAGCAGCCCTGCCGGGACAGGGGCTGAAAAACTGTTTTTT. Its translation is CASSPAGTGAEKLFF.

This sequence joins TRBV29-1 and TRBJ1-3; 7 nucleotides align to TRBD1. Germline assignment: CDR1 SQVTM and CDR2 ANQGSEA. CDR3 length equals 13 residues. The V and J ends lost 8 bases and 2 bases, in that order; junction bases with no gene match: 6. CDR3: CSQEDRAGNTIYF. For the CDR3, the DNA is TGCAGCCAGGAAGACAGGGCTGGAAACACCATATATTTT. The full variable domain, completed using reference TRBV29-1 and TRBJ1-3, is SAVISQKPSRDICQRGTSLTIQCQVDSQVTMMFWYRQQPGQSLTLIATANQGSEATYESGFVIDKFPISRPNLTFSTLTVSNMSPEDSSIYLCSQEDRAGNTIYFGEGSWLTVV.

The chain joins TRBV18 to TRBJ1-1; 7 nucleotides match TRBD1. Unmatched junction bases numbered 2, after V lost 2 bases and J lost 8 bases. This CDR3 is 12 amino acids long. The V gene's germline CDR1 is KGHSH and CDR2 LQKENI. Here the CDR3 reads CASSPGTEEAFF. In nucleotides, the CDR3 is TGTGCCAGCTCACCAGGGACAGAAGAAGCTTTCTTT.

This chain joins TRBV6-6 and TRBJ2-1; tentative D call: TRBD2 (6 bases). The CDR3 runs 14 residues. Germline CDR1 and CDR2: MNHNY and SVGAGI (reference sequence). V was trimmed by 2 bases and J by 8 bases, leaving 13 bases between them. The chain's CDR3 is CASSYAGSADEQFF. The CDR3 DNA is TGTGCCAGCAGTTACGCGGGATCGGCGGATGAGCAGTTCTTC.

The V gene is TRBV9, the J gene TRBJ2-3, with TRBD2 identical over 9 bases. V was pared by 0 bases and J by 2 bases, with 4 bases of the junction left unmatched. The CDR3 totals 16 residues. CDR1 SGDLS and CDR2 YYNGEE come from the germline V gene. The CDR3, as DNA: TGTGCCAGCAGCGTAGAAGGCGGGAGGGCCACAGATACGCAGTATTTT. Translating it yields CASSVEGGRATDTQYF.

V and J are TRBV7-2 and TRBJ2-7; D perhaps matches TRBD1 (5 bases). CDR1 SGHTA and CDR2 FQGNSA come from the germline V gene. This CDR3 has 13 residues. Trimming left V 3 bases short and J 7 bases short, with 13 bases between. The DNA of the CDR3 is TGTGCCAGCAGCTTTCGCCCCAGGGATGAGCAGTACTTC. This sequence encodes CASSFRPRDEQYF.